These T cell receptor beta chains were read from a single sample in a study of CD8 T cells in Susac syndrome. Via MiXCR, TCRdb re-called the immunoSEQ multiplex PCR reads, giving one row per CDR3 protein. The data contain roughly 180,000 distinct CDR3 sequences, around 95% of them singletons. The sequenced sample was CD4+ T cells from PBMCs. The receptors stem from a human donor in good health. Both conserved end residues are part of each CDR3. The D gene is left open where the match is weak. Some rows have no size entry. The others give once, few or many, or a class for an expanded clone.

TRBD1	NA	TRBJ1-2	TRBV5-4	CASSFSSPTGHGYTF	TGTGCCAGCAGCTTCAGTTCCCCGACAGGGCATGGCTACACCTTC
NA	NA	TRBJ1-2	TRBV29-1	CSVGTAPDGYTF	TGCAGCGTTGGTACGGCGCCCGATGGCTACACCTTC
TRBD1	NA	TRBJ1-2	TRBV29-1	CSVSGTGRGYTF	TGCAGCGTGAGCGGGACAGGGAGGGGCTACACCTTC
NA	NA	TRBJ1-1	TRBV28	CASSPPGVSWAEAFF	TGTGCCAGCAGTCCCCCAGGGGTTAGTTGGGCTGAAGCTTTCTTT
NA	NA	TRBJ2-1	TRBV18	CASSLMGPYNEQFF	TGTGCCAGCTCACTCATGGGCCCCTACAATGAGCAGTTCTTC
NA	NA	TRBJ2-3	TRBV15	CATSPRSGTSAQYF	TGTGCCACCAGCCCCCGAAGTGGGACATCGGCGCAGTATTTT
TRBD2	NA	TRBJ2-1	TRBV29-1	CSAGGPAGGPVRNEQFF	TGCAGCGCAGGGGGTCCAGCGGGGGGCCCCGTGAGGAATGAGCAGTTCTTC
TRBD2	NA	TRBJ2-5	TRBV7-6	CASSLSGGAGETQYF	TGTGCCAGCAGCTTAAGCGGGGGGGCCGGGGAGACCCAGTACTTC
TRBD2	NA	TRBJ2-1	TRBV3-1	CASSQGLAGSSYNEQFF	TGTGCCAGCAGCCAGGGACTAGCGGGGAGCTCCTACAATGAGCAGTTCTTC
TRBD2	NA	TRBJ2-5	TRBV27	CASSSPREAGTETQYF	TGTGCCAGCAGTTCTCCCCGGGAAGCGGGGACAGAGACCCAGTACTTC
TRBD2	NA	TRBJ2-7	TRBV9	CASSVGLAGDYEQYF	TGTGCCAGCAGCGTGGGACTAGCGGGAGACTACGAGCAGTACTTC
TRBD2	NA	TRBJ2-5	TRBV7-9	CASSARTRKETQYF	TGTGCCAGCAGCGCAAGGACTAGGAAGGAGACCCAGTACTTC
NA	NA	TRBJ2-2	TRBV20-1	CSAPSDNTGELFF	TGCAGTGCTCCCTCCGATAACACCGGGGAGCTGTTTTTT
NA	NA	TRBJ2-7	TRBV6-5	CASSYSDRTYEQYF	TGTGCCAGCAGTTACTCGGACAGAACCTACGAGCAGTACTTC
NA	NA	TRBJ2-3	TRBV15	CATSREPGTSTDTQYF	TGTGCCACCAGCAGAGAGCCGGGAACTAGCACAGATACGCAGTATTTT
NA	once	TRBJ2-1	TRBV28	CASHAGLDNEQFF	TGTGCCAGCCATGCGGGACTCGACAATGAGCAGTTCTTC
NA	NA	TRBJ2-2	TRBV5-1	CASTSQPQNTGELFF	TGCGCCAGCACTAGCCAGCCGCAAAACACCGGGGAGCTGTTTTTT
NA	NA	TRBJ1-5	TRBV10-3	CAISESGRGHQPQHF	TGTGCCATCAGTGAGTCCGGCCGGGGGCATCAGCCCCAGCATTTT
NA	NA	TRBJ1-5	TRBV20-1	CSAMPGAIYSNQPQHF	TGCAGTGCTATGCCGGGGGCAATATATAGCAATCAGCCCCAGCATTTT
TRBD2	NA	TRBJ2-1	TRBV29-1	CSVVRSGGAANEQFF	TGCAGCGTTGTGCGCAGCGGGGGGGCCGCGAATGAGCAGTTCTTC
NA	NA	TRBJ2-2	TRBV9	CASSVITRGELFF	TGTGCCAGCAGCGTAATTACCCGCGGGGAGCTGTTTTTT
NA	NA	TRBJ1-1	TRBV4-3	CASSQDLGWDTEAFF	TGCGCCAGCAGCCAAGATCTCGGGTGGGACACTGAAGCTTTCTTT
NA	NA	TRBJ1-6	TRBV2	CASSAATNSPLHF	TGTGCCAGCAGTGCTGCCACCAATTCACCCCTCCACTTT
NA	NA	TRBJ1-1	TRBV20-1	CSARRMGRRNTEAFF	TGCAGTGCTAGACGAATGGGACGGAGGAACACTGAAGCTTTCTTT
NA	NA	TRBJ2-3	TRBV7-2	CASSSGGRGDTQYF	TGTGCCAGCAGCTCCGGGGGGCGAGGGGATACGCAGTATTTT
NA	NA	TRBJ1-2	TRBV9	CASSVDTTRAGGYTF	TGTGCCAGCAGCGTAGACACGACCCGGGCTGGTGGCTACACCTTC
NA	NA	TRBJ2-2	TRBV6-6	CASSPGQGGELFF	TGTGCCAGCAGTCCTGGACAAGGCGGGGAGCTGTTTTTT
NA	once	TRBJ1-2	TRBV3-1	CASSQDWSGRDGYTF	TGTGCCAGCAGCCAAGATTGGTCAGGTAGAGACGGCTACACCTTC
TRBD2	NA	TRBJ2-3	TRBV20-1	CSAEGTNTDTQYF	TGCAGTGCGGAAGGGACTAACACAGATACGCAGTATTTT
NA	NA	TRBJ2-7	TRBV29-1	CSVSIGGIHEQYF	TGCAGCGTTTCGATAGGGGGAATCCACGAGCAGTACTTC
NA	once	TRBJ1-1	TRBV14	CASSPHRASAPNTEAFF	TGTGCCAGCAGCCCCCACAGGGCCTCGGCCCCGAACACTGAAGCTTTCTTT
TRBD2	NA	TRBJ2-3	TRBV29-1	CSVEASGVKGTQYF	TGCAGCGTTGAGGCTAGCGGGGTGAAGGGTACGCAGTATTTT
TRBD1	NA	TRBJ2-1	TRBV14	CASARRQGSYNEQFF	TGTGCCAGCGCGAGGAGACAGGGCTCCTACAATGAGCAGTTCTTC
NA	NA	TRBJ2-5	TRBV20-1	CSAIPQETQYF	TGCAGTGCTATACCACAAGAGACCCAGTACTTC
TRBD2	few	TRBJ2-7	TRBV5-4	CASSLTSGPYEQYF	TGTGCCAGCAGTTTGACTAGCGGGCCCTACGAGCAGTACTTC
NA	NA	TRBJ1-1	TRBV2	CASSVNPGTEAFF	TGTGCCAGCAGTGTAAACCCGGGGACTGAAGCTTTCTTT
NA	NA	TRBJ1-5	TRBV20-1	CSARRGFNQPQHF	TGCAGTGCTAGACGGGGATTTAATCAGCCCCAGCATTTT
NA	NA	TRBJ2-3	TRBV20-1	CSAYRDPLFHTQYF	TGCAGTGCCTACCGGGACCCACTATTTCATACGCAGTATTTT
NA	NA	TRBJ2-3	TRBV20-1	CSASPRALYTDTQYF	TGCAGTGCTAGCCCCAGGGCCCTCTACACAGATACGCAGTATTTT
TRBD2	NA	TRBJ2-3	TRBV20-1	CSARTSGHPSDTQYF	TGCAGTGCTAGAACTAGCGGGCACCCCTCGGATACGCAGTATTTT
TRBD2	NA	TRBJ2-3	TRBV13	CASSKGTSGNTDTQYF	TGTGCCAGCAGCAAAGGGACTAGCGGAAACACAGATACGCAGTATTTT
TRBD1	NA	TRBJ2-7	TRBV20-1	CSARDRDRPYEQYF	TGCAGTGCTAGGGACCGGGACAGACCGTACGAGCAGTACTTC
NA	NA	TRBJ2-3	TRBV19	CASSINGFSTDTQYF	TGTGCCAGTAGTATCAACGGGTTTTCCACAGATACGCAGTATTTT
TRBD2	NA	TRBJ2-5	TRBV10-3	CAVGLAGGETQYF	TGTGCCGTTGGACTAGCGGGGGGAGAGACCCAGTACTTC
NA	NA	TRBJ2-1	TRBV25-1	CASSAVYNEQFF	TGTGCCAGCAGTGCTGTTTACAATGAGCAGTTCTTC
TRBD1	NA	TRBJ2-7	TRBV29-1	CSATGQGAGEQYF	TGCAGCGCTACTGGACAGGGGGCGGGCGAGCAGTACTTC
NA	NA	TRBJ2-1	TRBV12-3/TRBV12-4	CASSPSPHEQFF	TGTGCCAGCAGTCCCTCCCCGCATGAGCAGTTCTTC
NA	NA	TRBJ2-3	TRBV30	CAWSVRREGTQYF	TGTGCCTGGAGTGTACGGAGGGAAGGGACGCAGTATTTT
NA	once	TRBJ1-5	TRBV4-3	CASSPEGPGQPQHF	TGCGCCAGCAGCCCAGAAGGTCCAGGACAGCCCCAGCATTTT
NA	NA	TRBJ1-1	TRBV27	CASSTRDTTEAFF	TGTGCCAGCAGTACCCGGGACACCACTGAAGCTTTCTTT
TRBD1	NA	TRBJ1-2	TRBV3-1	CASTTGGWGYTF	TGTGCCAGCACTACAGGGGGTTGGGGCTACACCTTC
NA	NA	TRBJ1-2	TRBV7-9	CASSPLGTNNYGYTF	TGTGCCAGCAGCCCTCTCGGGACAAATAACTATGGCTACACCTTC
NA	NA	TRBJ2-2	TRBV4-2	CASSQESLVGTGELFF	TGTGCCAGCAGCCAAGAGTCACTAGTTGGAACCGGGGAGCTGTTTTTT